One T cell receptor beta chain is described in this entry. Its antigen is undetermined. Donors were ostensibly healthy at sampling, although undocumented immune exposures were probable. These data are taken from a study of cytomegalovirus exposure and HLA in healthy donors. Trimming shortened V by 7 bases and J by 0 bases, and 15 bases separated the two germline ends. This CDR3 has 15 residues. Germline-derived CDR1 and CDR2 are SGDLS and YYNGEE. Study conclusions and caveats: Highly shared variants forming one cluster were likely a sequencing artifact.

Amplification used 60 Vbeta primers and 13 Jbeta primers. Study processing details: About 11 million of some 80 million unique TCR beta chains were shared, per a later count. TCRdb keeps only in-frame clones here, not all; method: immunoSEQ multiplex PCR. V and J calls and clone size are copied from that table; D and trimming were computed from the DNA. The sample records 210,000 or so clones, about 83% being singletons. The sample was PBMCs. The sequence was obtained from a man between 40 and 49 years old in good health and CMV-seronegative. V and J are TRBV9 and TRBJ2-3; maybe TRBD2 (6 bases). CDR3 amino acids: CASATGEISTDTQYF. As DNA, the CDR3 is TGTGCCAGCGCAACGGGGGAGATTAGCACAGATACGCAGTATTTT. Filled out from reference TRBV9 and TRBJ2-3, the complete variable domain reads DSGVTQTPKHLITATGQRVTLRCSPRSGDLSVYWYQQSLDQGLQFLIQYYNGEERAKGNILERFSAQQFPDLHSELNLSSLELGDSALYFCASATGEISTDTQYFGPGTRLTVL.